The next 5 T cell receptor beta chains were all read from a single sample in a study of T cells in narcolepsy. Sequenced by immunoSEQ multiplex PCR; TCRdb stores in-frame clones only, minus some. The sample records 25,000 to 30,000 clones, around four fifths being singletons. Material for sequencing was CD45RA- memory CD4+ T cells from PBMCs. These TCRs come from a human donor with narcolepsy.

This clone was observed once. The chain joins TRBV15 to TRBJ2-3, with D perhaps given as TRBD1 or TRBD2 (6 bases each). This CDR3 is 16 amino acids long. CDR1 LNHNV and CDR2 YYDKDF come from the germline V gene (reference sequence). The V gene lost 0 bases and the J gene lost 6 bases, with 16 bases spanning the gap. In DNA form, the CDR3 reads TGTGCCACCAGCAGAGATCAATCAGGGGCGGGGGATACGCAGTATTTT. The encoded protein is CATSRDQSGAGDTQYF. Filled out from reference TRBV15 and TRBJ2-3, the complete variable domain reads DAMVIQNPRYQVTQFGKPVTLSCSQTLNHNVMYWYQQKSSQAPKLLFHYYDKDFNNEADTPDNFQSRRPNTSFCFLDIRSPGLGDTAMYLCATSRDQSGAGDTQYFGPGTRLTVL.

This clone showed up just once. One junction end does not reproduce the germline sequence, and a read error may be involved. V gene TRBV27 combines with J gene TRBJ1-2, with 9 bases lining up with TRBD1. CDR3 length: 15 amino acids. The germline V gene has CDR1 MNHEY and CDR2 SMNVEV (reference sequence). CDR3 sequence: CAGSSEGQGNYGYTF. For the CDR3, the DNA is TGTGCCGGCAGTTCAGAAGGACAGGGGAACTATGGCTACACCTTC.

The chain uses TRBV30 and TRBJ1-2; D is unresolved. Germline V gives CDR1 GTSNPN, CDR2 SVGIG (reference sequence). CDR3 size: 13 residues. The V gene lost 3 bases and the J gene lost 4 bases, with 12 bases spanning the gap. Written as DNA, the CDR3 is TGTGCCTGGAGGCGGACGGTCTTCTATGGCTACACCTTC. This translates into CAWRRTVFYGYTF.

V usage is TRBV4-2 and J usage is TRBJ2-1, with D perhaps being TRBD1 or TRBD2 (6 bases each). The CDR3 totals 16 residues. Trimming pared 1 base from V and 1 base from J, leaving 11 bases between. Germline V gene data show CDR1 as LGHNA and CDR2 as YNFKEQ. The CDR3 bases are TGTGCCAGCAGCCAAGTGCAGGGGAGGTCCTACAATGAGCAGTTCTTC. This sequence encodes CASSQVQGRSYNEQFF.

The chain couples TRBV6-5 to TRBJ2-7; 7 bases are shared with TRBD1. V was clipped by 7 bases and J by 8 bases; unmatched bases: 14. Germline-derived CDR1 and CDR2 are MNHEY and SVGAGI. The length of the CDR3 is 14 residues. DNA for the CDR3: TGTGCCAGCAAAGGGGGACAGTTCGGTGTGAAGCAGTACTTC. Residues: CASKGGQFGVKQYF.